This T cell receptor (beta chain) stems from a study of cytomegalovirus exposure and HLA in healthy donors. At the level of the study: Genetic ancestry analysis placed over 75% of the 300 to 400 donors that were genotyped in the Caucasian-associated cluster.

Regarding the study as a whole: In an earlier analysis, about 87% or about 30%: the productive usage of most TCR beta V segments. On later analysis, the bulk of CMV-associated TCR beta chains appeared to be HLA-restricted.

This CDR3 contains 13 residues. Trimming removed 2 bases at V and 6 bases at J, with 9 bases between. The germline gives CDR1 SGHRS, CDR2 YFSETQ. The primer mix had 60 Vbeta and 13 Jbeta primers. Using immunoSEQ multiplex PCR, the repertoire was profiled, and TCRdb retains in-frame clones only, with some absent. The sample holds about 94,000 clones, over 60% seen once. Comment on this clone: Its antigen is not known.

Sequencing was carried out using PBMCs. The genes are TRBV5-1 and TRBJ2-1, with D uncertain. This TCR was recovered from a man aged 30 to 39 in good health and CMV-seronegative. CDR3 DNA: TGCGCCAGCAGCTTACCCCAGCGCAATGAGCAGTTCTTC. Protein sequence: CASSLPQRNEQFF.